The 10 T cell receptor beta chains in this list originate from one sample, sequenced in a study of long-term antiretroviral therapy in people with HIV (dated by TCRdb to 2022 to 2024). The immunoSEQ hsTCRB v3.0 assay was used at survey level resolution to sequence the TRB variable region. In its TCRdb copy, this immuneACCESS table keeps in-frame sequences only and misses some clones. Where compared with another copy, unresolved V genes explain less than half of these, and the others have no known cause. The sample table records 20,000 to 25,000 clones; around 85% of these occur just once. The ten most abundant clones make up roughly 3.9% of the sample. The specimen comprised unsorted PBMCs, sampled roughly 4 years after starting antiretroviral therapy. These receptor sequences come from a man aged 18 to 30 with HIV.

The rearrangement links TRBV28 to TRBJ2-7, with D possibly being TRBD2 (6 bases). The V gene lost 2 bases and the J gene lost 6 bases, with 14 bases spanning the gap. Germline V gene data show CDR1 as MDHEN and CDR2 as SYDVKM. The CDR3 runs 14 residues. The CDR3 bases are TGTGCCAGCAGTTTAGGCGGGGTAGCGCGCGAGCAGTACTTC. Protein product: CASSLGGVAREQYF.

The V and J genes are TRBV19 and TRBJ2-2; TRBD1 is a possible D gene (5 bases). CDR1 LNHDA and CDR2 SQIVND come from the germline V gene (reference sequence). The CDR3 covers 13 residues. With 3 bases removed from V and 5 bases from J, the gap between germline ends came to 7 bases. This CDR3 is CASSMQGTGELFF. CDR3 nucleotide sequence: TGTGCCAGTAGTATGCAGGGTACCGGGGAGCTGTTTTTT. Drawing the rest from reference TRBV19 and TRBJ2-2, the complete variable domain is DGGITQSPKYLFRKEGQNVTLSCEQNLNHDAMYWYRQDPGQGLRLIYYSQIVNDFQKGDIAEGYSVSREKKESFPLTVTSAQKNPTAFYLCASSMQGTGELFFGEGSRLTVL.

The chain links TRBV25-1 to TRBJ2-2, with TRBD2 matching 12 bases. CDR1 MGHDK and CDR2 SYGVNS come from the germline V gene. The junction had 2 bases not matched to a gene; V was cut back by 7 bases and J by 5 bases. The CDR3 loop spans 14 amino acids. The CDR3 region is CASMLAGGTGELFF. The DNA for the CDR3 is TGTGCCAGCATGCTAGCGGGGGGGACCGGGGAGCTGTTTTTT.

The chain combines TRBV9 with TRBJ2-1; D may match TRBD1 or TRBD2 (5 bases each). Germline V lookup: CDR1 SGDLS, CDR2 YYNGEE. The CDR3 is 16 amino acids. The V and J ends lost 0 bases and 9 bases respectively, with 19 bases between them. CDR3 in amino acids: CASSVVSRAKGGEQFF. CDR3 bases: TGTGCCAGCAGCGTAGTAAGCAGGGCGAAAGGAGGTGAGCAGTTCTTC.

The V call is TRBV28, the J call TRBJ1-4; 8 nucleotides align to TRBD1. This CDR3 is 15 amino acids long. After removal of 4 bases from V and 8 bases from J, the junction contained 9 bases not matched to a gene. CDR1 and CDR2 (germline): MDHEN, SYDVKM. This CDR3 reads CASSSPYNRGEKLFF. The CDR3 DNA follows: TGTGCCAGCAGTTCCCCTTACAACAGGGGGGAAAAACTGTTTTTT.

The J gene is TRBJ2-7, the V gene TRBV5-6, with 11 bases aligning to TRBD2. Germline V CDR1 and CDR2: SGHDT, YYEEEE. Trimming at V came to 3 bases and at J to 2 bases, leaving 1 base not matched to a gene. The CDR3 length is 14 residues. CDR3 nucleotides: TGTGCCAGCAGCTCACTAGCGGGGGCCTACGAGCAGTACGTC. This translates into CASSSLAGAYEQYV.

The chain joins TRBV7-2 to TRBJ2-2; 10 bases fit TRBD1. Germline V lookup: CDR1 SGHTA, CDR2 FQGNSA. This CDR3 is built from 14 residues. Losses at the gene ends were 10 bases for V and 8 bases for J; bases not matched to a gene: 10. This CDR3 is CATPGQGPEGELFF. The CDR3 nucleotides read TGTGCCACCCCGGGACAGGGGCCCGAGGGGGAGCTGTTTTTT.

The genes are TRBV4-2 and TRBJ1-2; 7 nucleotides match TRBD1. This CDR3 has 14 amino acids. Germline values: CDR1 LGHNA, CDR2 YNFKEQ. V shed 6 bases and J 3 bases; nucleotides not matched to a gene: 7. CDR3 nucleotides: TGTGCCAGCAGAAGGGACAGTCTCCACTATGGCTACACCTTC. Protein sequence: CASRRDSLHYGYTF.

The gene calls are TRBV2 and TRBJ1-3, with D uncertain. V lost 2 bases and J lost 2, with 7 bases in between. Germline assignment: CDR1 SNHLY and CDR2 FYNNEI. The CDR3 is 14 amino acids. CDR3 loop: CASSERMAGNTIYF. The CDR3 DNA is TGTGCCAGCAGTGAAAGAATGGCTGGAAACACCATATATTTT.

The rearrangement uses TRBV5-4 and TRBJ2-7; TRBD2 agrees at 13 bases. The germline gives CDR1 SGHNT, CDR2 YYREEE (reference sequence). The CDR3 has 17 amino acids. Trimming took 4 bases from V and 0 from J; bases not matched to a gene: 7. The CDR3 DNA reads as TGTGCCAGCAGCGTCCTGGGACTAGCGGGAAACTCCTACGAGCAGTACTTC. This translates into CASSVLGLAGNSYEQYF.